These 31 T cell receptor beta chains came from one sample sequenced in a study of shared clonotypes between healthy human individuals. Generated by immunoSEQ multiplex PCR, the TCRdb table keeps only in-frame clones and is missing some. The sample includes some 790,000 clones, around 70% seen only once; the top ten take around 1.8%. The specimen was memory CD4+ T cells sorted from blood. Subset meaning: CD45RA-negative fraction. The receptor source for this set is a woman under 40 in good health.

A remark on this clone: The same CDR3 arises from other DNA sequences in this sample as well. V is TRBV28 and J is TRBJ1-4; D gene unclear. Trimming shortened V by 8 bases and J by 3 bases, and 1 base separated the two germline ends. CDR1 and CDR2 from the germline V gene are MDHEN and SYDVKM. This CDR3 region has 10 residues. CDR3 coding DNA: TGTGCCAGCTCTAATGAAAAACTGTTTTTT. Translated, it gives CASSNEKLFF.

This clone came up a few times. The chain employs TRBV7-2 and TRBJ1-5, with D unresolved. This CDR3 contains 15 residues. Germline V gene sequence: CDR1 SGHTA, CDR2 FQGNSA. Trimming removed 1 base from V and 3 bases from J, with 10 bases in between. CDR3 sequence reads: CASSLGALTNQPQHF. CDR3 DNA: TGTGCCAGCAGCTTAGGGGCGCTCACCAATCAGCCCCAGCATTTT. Filled out from reference TRBV7-2 and TRBJ1-5, the complete variable domain reads GAGVSQSPSNKVTEKGKDVELRCDPISGHTALYWYRQSLGQGLEFLIYFQGNSAPDKSGLPSDRFSAERTGGSVSTLTIQRTQQEDSAVYLCASSLGALTNQPQHFGDGTRLSIL.

This rearrangement joins TRBV30 to TRBJ2-2; D uncertain. The germline CDR1 and CDR2 sequences are GTSNPN and SVGIG (reference sequence). The CDR3 has 14 amino acids. Trimming took off 4 bases at V and 5 bases at J, with 14 bases between the two ends. The DNA of the CDR3 is TGTGCCTGGAACCCCTGGGAAGGGACCGGGGAGCTGTTTTTT. As protein: CAWNPWEGTGELFF.

There are many counts of this clone. The same CDR3 also results from other DNA sequences found in this sample. The V call is TRBV2, the J call TRBJ1-1, with a weak D call TRBD1 (6 bases). The V end lost 1 base, the J end lost 3 bases, and 6 bases lay between the germline ends. The CDR3 has 13 amino acids. CDR1 and CDR2 (germline): SNHLY, FYNNEI. CDR3 DNA: TGTGCCAGCAGTGAAGACAGGGACACTGAAGCTTTCTTT. Its protein product is CASSEDRDTEAFF.

The chain is built from TRBV5-1 and TRBJ1-1, with D unresolved. This CDR3 comprises 16 residues. Germline-derived CDR1 and CDR2 are SGHRS and YFSETQ. The V gene lost 0 bases and the J gene lost 0 bases, with 12 bases spanning the gap. CDR3 DNA: TGCGCCAGCAGCTTGGCCGATGGCATACTGAACACTGAAGCTTTCTTT. It encodes CASSLADGILNTEAFF. The whole variable domain, remainder taken from reference TRBV5-1 and TRBJ1-1, is KAGVTQTPRYLIKTRGQQVTLSCSPISGHRSVSWYQQTPGQGLQFLFEYFSETQRNKGNFPGRFSGRQFSNSRSEMNVSTLELGDSALYLCASSLADGILNTEAFFGQGTRLTVV.

The rearrangement uses TRBV4-1 and TRBJ1-3, with TRBD1 identical over 9 bases. Germline trimming cut 5 bases from V and 0 bases from J; bases unmatched to any gene: 8. CDR3 length: 17 residues. Germline-derived CDR1 and CDR2 are MGHRA and YSYEKL. The CDR3 DNA sequence: TGCGCCAGCAGCGCCCCCGGGACAGGGCACTCTGGAAACACCATATATTTT. Protein product: CASSAPGTGHSGNTIYF.

The J gene is TRBJ2-4, the V gene TRBV9; 9 bases map to TRBD1. CDR3 length: 15 amino acids. After removal of 4 bases from V and 8 bases from J, the junction contained 10 bases not matched to a gene. The germline V gene has CDR1 SGDLS and CDR2 YYNGEE. For the CDR3, the DNA is TGTGCCAGCAGCTCCCGGGGACAGGGTCGGGACATTCAGTACTTC. It specifies CASSSRGQGRDIQYF.

The rearrangement joins TRBV28 to TRBJ2-1; 11 nucleotides match TRBD2. The J segment lost 7 bases and the V segment lost 8 bases, leaving 13 bases of the junction unmatched. The CDR3 sequence is 16 residues long. Germline V gene lookup returns CDR1 MDHEN and CDR2 SYDVKM. CDR3 protein: CASGWRGLAGGNEQFF. DNA of the CDR3: TGTGCCAGCGGATGGAGGGGGCTAGCGGGAGGAAATGAGCAGTTCTTC. Filled out from reference TRBV28 and TRBJ2-1, the complete variable domain reads DVKVTQSSRYLVKRTGEKVFLECVQDMDHENMFWYRQDPGLGLRLIYFSYDVKMKEKGDIPEGYSVSREKKERFSLILESASTNQTSMYLCASGWRGLAGGNEQFFGPGTRLTVL.

A few counts support this clone. The rearrangement links TRBV5-1 to TRBJ2-7; D unresolved. V shed 0 bases and J shed 3 bases, with 7 bases lying between them. This CDR3 region has 13 residues. Germline V gene lookup returns CDR1 SGHRS and CDR2 YFSETQ. The CDR3 coding sequence is TGCGCCAGCAGCTTGGACACCTACTACGAGCAGTACTTC. Translated: CASSLDTYYEQYF.

This clone was seen just once. The chain is built from TRBV7-9 and TRBJ1-1; D perhaps matches TRBD1 (5 bases). The CDR3 extends over 16 amino acids. Trimming took off 4 bases at V and 2 bases at J, with 17 bases between the two ends. Germline V CDR1 and CDR2: SEHNR, FQNEAQ (reference sequence). The CDR3 sequence: CASSYLPGPKNTEAFF. CDR3 nucleotides: TGTGCCAGCAGCTACTTACCGGGGCCGAAAAACACTGAAGCTTTCTTT.

The chain couples TRBV2 to TRBJ1-5, with D maybe TRBD1 (5 bases). Trimming took 8 bases from V and 3 from J, leaving 11 bases between them. CDR1 and CDR2 from the germline V gene are SNHLY and FYNNEI. The CDR3 extends over 13 amino acids. The CDR3 protein is CASSPGINQPQHF. CDR3 DNA: TGTGCCAGCTCCCCAGGGATCAATCAGCCCCAGCATTTT.

V is TRBV11-3 and J is TRBJ2-3; D is uncertain. There are 13 residues in the CDR3. The V gene lost 3 bases and the J gene lost 7 bases, with 11 bases spanning the gap. CDR1 SGHNT and CDR2 YENEEA come from the germline V gene. CDR3 nucleotide sequence: TGTGCCAGCAGCTTCAGCGATTCTTATACGCAGTATTTT. Translating gives CASSFSDSYTQYF. Full variable domain (missing parts from reference TRBV11-3 and TRBJ2-3): EAGVVQSPRYKIIEKKQPVAFWCNPISGHNTLYWYLQNLGQGPELLIRYENEEAVDDSQLPKDRFSAERLKGVDSTLKIQPAELGDSAVYLCASSFSDSYTQYFGPGTRLTVL.

This clone was observed a handful of times. The rearrangement links TRBV5-1 to TRBJ2-1; D might be TRBD1 (5 bases). Trimming took 2 bases from V and 4 from J, leaving 13 bases between them. This CDR3 is built from 15 residues. CDR1 is SGHRS, CDR2 YFSETQ, per germline. In nucleotides, the CDR3 is TGCGCCAGCAGCTTCTCGACAGCACAATACAATGAGCAGTTCTTC. Translated: CASSFSTAQYNEQFF.

This clone was found once. Given a much more abundant clone one base away, this may be a read error. This sample also contains other DNA sequences that code for the same CDR3. The V gene is TRBV9, the J gene TRBJ2-3; tentative D call: TRBD2 (5 bases). CDR3 size: 13 residues. Germline V gene data show CDR1 as SGDLS and CDR2 as YYNGEE. The V and J ends lost 1 base and 3 bases respectively, with 6 bases between them. The DNA of the CDR3 is TGTGCCAGCAGCGTAACGGGGACAGATACGCAGTATTTT. Protein product: CASSVTGTDTQYF. The full variable domain, completed using reference TRBV9 and TRBJ2-3, is DSGVTQTPKHLITATGQRVTLRCSPRSGDLSVYWYQQSLDQGLQFLIQYYNGEERAKGNILERFSAQQFPDLHSELNLSSLELGDSALYFCASSVTGTDTQYFGPGTRLTVL.

This clone was observed at least ten times. V gene TRBV2 combines with J gene TRBJ1-1; D may be TRBD1 (6 bases). This CDR3 comprises 13 residues. The germline V gene has CDR1 SNHLY and CDR2 FYNNEI. Trimming left V 3 bases short and J 1 base short, with 6 bases between. In nucleotides, the CDR3 is TGTGCCAGCAGTGACAGGGGGAACACTGAAGCTTTCTTT. Encoded protein: CASSDRGNTEAFF.

This clone showed up just a few times. The rearrangement uses TRBV29-1 and TRBJ1-1, with 7 nucleotides matching TRBD1. CDR3 length equals 12 residues. Germline CDR1 is SQVTM and CDR2 is ANQGSEA. J gave up 6 bases and V 5 bases, and 6 bases lay outside the gene matches. The CDR3 protein is CSVYRGGAEAFF. DNA for the CDR3: TGCAGCGTTTACAGGGGTGGTGCTGAAGCTTTCTTT.

This chain joins TRBV7-2 and TRBJ2-3; D is ambiguous. The CDR3 extends over 14 amino acids. Per germline, CDR1 SGHTA and CDR2 FQGNSA. V lost 5 bases to trimming and J lost 0 bases, with 9 bases between them. The CDR3, as DNA: TGTGCCAGCAGCCTTATCCCAAGCACAGATACGCAGTATTTT. It yields the protein CASSLIPSTDTQYF.

The CDR3 region is CASSAQTGAPETQYF. CDR3 coding DNA: TGCGCCAGCAGCGCCCAAACAGGGGCCCCAGAGACCCAGTACTTC. The chain links TRBV5-1 to TRBJ2-5; 7 bases are shared with TRBD1. J gave up 4 bases and V 4 bases, and 10 bases lay outside the gene matches. Germline loops: CDR1 SGHRS, CDR2 YFSETQ. This CDR3 region has 15 residues.

The chain has TRBV2 and TRBJ2-2, with 9 bases that match TRBD2. This CDR3 region has 16 residues. Germline V lookup: CDR1 SNHLY, CDR2 FYNNEI. V gave up 3 bases and J gave up 1 base; unmatched junction bases: 3. CDR3 bases: TGTGCCAGCAGTGATCAACTAGCGGGGAACACCGGGGAGCTGTTTTTT. This sequence encodes CASSDQLAGNTGELFF.

This chain links TRBV5-1 with TRBJ2-1; D is uncertain. CDR1 SGHRS and CDR2 YFSETQ come from the germline V gene. CDR3 length equals 15 residues. With 1 base removed from V and 6 bases from J, the gap between germline ends came to 14 bases. This CDR3 is CASSLQVPEANEQFF. In nucleotides, the CDR3 is TGCGCCAGCAGCTTGCAGGTCCCAGAAGCCAATGAGCAGTTCTTC.

The chain uses TRBV28 and TRBJ1-5; TRBD1 matches at 7 bases. The CDR3 spans 17 residues. V was pared by 6 bases and J by 0 bases, with 11 bases of the junction left unmatched. CDR1 and CDR2 from the germline V gene are MDHEN and SYDVKM. This CDR3 is CASRAPRTGDSNQPQHF. CDR3 in DNA: TGTGCCAGCAGGGCACCTCGTACAGGGGATAGCAATCAGCCCCAGCATTTT.

This chain connects TRBV27 to TRBJ2-2, with D uncertain. Trimming removed 5 bases from V and 6 bases from J, with 19 bases in between. Germline lookup yields CDR1 MNHEY and CDR2 SMNVEV (reference sequence). The CDR3 runs 16 residues. CDR3 nucleotide sequence: TGTGCCAGCAGTGCACTCCGGACCCAAGGAGCCGGGGAGCTGTTTTTT. Amino acid sequence: CASSALRTQGAGELFF.

The J gene is TRBJ2-7, the V gene TRBV7-7, with 7 bases fitting TRBD1. Losses at the gene ends were 5 bases for V and 6 bases for J; bases not matched to a gene: 10. The germline gives CDR1 SSHAT, CDR2 FNYEAQ (reference sequence). The CDR3 covers 14 residues. CDR3 nucleotide sequence: TGTGCCAGCAGCCTTGACAGGGCAAGGGGCGAGCAGTACTTC. Protein sequence: CASSLDRARGEQYF.

This chain uses TRBV29-1 with TRBJ1-5; D might be TRBD1 (5 bases). Germline loops: CDR1 SQVTM, CDR2 ANQGSEA. Trimming cost V 6 bases and J 2 bases, with 11 bases left between them. The CDR3 is 13 residues long. The CDR3: CSVTQGGNQPQHF. DNA for the CDR3: TGCAGCGTCACTCAGGGAGGCAATCAGCCCCAGCATTTT.

A note on this clone: A much more abundant neighbour one base away suggests this may be a read error. V usage is TRBV7-3 and J usage is TRBJ2-7; TRBD1 matches 8 bases. This CDR3 contains 14 residues. In germline, CDR1 is SGHTA, CDR2 FQGTGA. With V trimmed by 3 bases and J by 2 bases, 3 bases remained unmatched. The CDR3 coding sequence is TGTGCCAGCAGCTTCGGACAGGGTCCCTACGAGCAGTACTTC. Translation gives CASSFGQGPYEQYF.

V gene TRBV5-1 combines with J gene TRBJ2-1; the D gene is possibly TRBD2 (5 bases). From germline, CDR1 is SGHRS and CDR2 YFSETQ. The CDR3 loop spans 15 amino acids. Trimming shortened V by 4 bases and J by 4 bases, and 15 bases separated the two germline ends. The CDR3 DNA sequence: TGCGCCAGCAGCCCCGAGAGCCCGGGGTACAATGAGCAGTTCTTC. Translating gives CASSPESPGYNEQFF.

Of note for this clone: The CDR3 carries no conserved terminal phenylalanine or tryptophan, so it likely arises from a read error. The DNA is left out, because the CDR3 cannot be placed on it with certainty; the CDR3 is given as TCRdb lists it. V is TRBV19 and J is TRBJ1-1. The CDR3 length is 9 residues, termini included. Germline V gives CDR1 LNHDA, CDR2 SQIVND (reference sequence). CDR3 sequence: CASTDLGTV.

The CDR3 reads CASSVLGNSALYEQYF. CDR3 DNA: TGTGCCAGCAGCGTCTTAGGGAATTCCGCCCTCTACGAGCAGTACTTC. The genes are TRBV9 and TRBJ2-7; D call uncertain. The CDR3 loop spans 16 amino acids. V was shortened by 2 bases and J by 3 bases, with 18 bases between the two germline ends. Germline loops: CDR1 SGDLS, CDR2 YYNGEE. The whole variable domain, remainder taken from reference TRBV9 and TRBJ2-7, is DSGVTQTPKHLITATGQRVTLRCSPRSGDLSVYWYQQSLDQGLQFLIQYYNGEERAKGNILERFSAQQFPDLHSELNLSSLELGDSALYFCASSVLGNSALYEQYFGPGTRLTVT.

J is TRBJ2-1 and V is TRBV5-1; D is possibly TRBD1 or TRBD2 (5 bases each). CDR1 is SGHRS and CDR2 is YFSETQ in the germline V gene. The CDR3 runs 13 residues. V lost 4 bases to trimming and J lost 5 bases, with 10 bases between them. CDR3 protein: CASSGTSNNEQFF. CDR3 nucleotides: TGCGCCAGCAGCGGGACGTCGAACAATGAGCAGTTCTTC.

This clone has at least ten counts. The chain combines TRBV2 with TRBJ2-3; D is perhaps TRBD1 (6 bases). Trimming took off 5 bases at V and 1 base at J, with 13 bases between the two ends. The germline V gene has CDR1 SNHLY and CDR2 FYNNEI. The CDR3 extends over 15 amino acids. CDR3 protein: CASSNQGKGTDTQYF. The CDR3 DNA reads TGTGCCAGCAGTAATCAGGGGAAGGGCACAGATACGCAGTATTTT.

This clone was picked up a small number of times. The chain carries TRBV30 and TRBJ2-7; D is possibly TRBD1 (5 bases). The CDR3 covers 13 residues. CDR1 and CDR2 from the germline V gene are GTSNPN and SVGIG (reference sequence). Trimming pared 3 bases from V and 3 bases from J, leaving 12 bases between. CDR3 bases: TGTGCCTGGAGGGACATGGCTAGCTACGAGCAGTACTTC. It encodes CAWRDMASYEQYF.